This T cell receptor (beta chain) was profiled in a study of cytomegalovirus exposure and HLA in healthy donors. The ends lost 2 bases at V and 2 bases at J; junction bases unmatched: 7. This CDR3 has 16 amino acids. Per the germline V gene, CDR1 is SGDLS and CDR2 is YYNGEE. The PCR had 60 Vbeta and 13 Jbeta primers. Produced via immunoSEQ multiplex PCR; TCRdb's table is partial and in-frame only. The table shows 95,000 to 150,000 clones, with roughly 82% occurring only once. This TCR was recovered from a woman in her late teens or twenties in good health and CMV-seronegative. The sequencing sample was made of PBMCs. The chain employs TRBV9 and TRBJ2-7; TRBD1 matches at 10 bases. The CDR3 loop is CASSVLPGQGPYEQYF. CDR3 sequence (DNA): TGTGCCAGCAGCGTGCTCCCGGGACAGGGGCCCTACGAGCAGTACTTC.